This TCR beta chain was documented in a study of cytomegalovirus exposure and HLA in healthy donors. General study findings and limits: According to reports, the classifier identified cytomegalovirus status with high specificity and sensitivity. Most TCR sequences showed up rarely, but some public TCRs showed up in many donors. TCR beta chains numbering 164 were designated cytomegalovirus-associated.

For this clone: Its target is not known.

This CDR3 has 16 amino acids. The V segment lost 2 bases and the J segment 7 bases; nucleotides outside the gene matches: 8. Per germline, CDR1 SGHNT and CDR2 YYREEE (reference sequence). The assay was immunoSEQ multiplex PCR, and TCRdb's table has in-frame clones only and misses some. The data hold about 330,000 clones, with about nine tenths observed a single time. The receptor's source is a woman in her 30s in good health and CMV-seropositive. The chain recombines TRBV5-4 with TRBJ2-1; 11 bases match TRBD1. Sequences were obtained from PBMCs. As DNA, the CDR3 is TGTGCCAGCAGCTTAAGAGGACAGGGGGCGAGAAATGAGCAGTTCTTC. Translation gives CASSLRGQGARNEQFF.